The clone carrying this T cell receptor beta chain was recorded many times. Germline values: CDR1 DFQATT, CDR2 SNEGSKA (reference sequence). There are 19 residues in the CDR3. Between the trimmed V and J ends, which lost 0 bases and 0 bases, there was a span of 24 bases. This sample is drawn from a study of T cells in Graves' hyperthyroidism and ophthalmopathy. TCR beta CDR3 region amplification was performed from RNA transcripts. An initial round of RT-PCR targeting the TCR CDR3 relied on the HTBI primer set. TCRdb used MiXCR to reprocess the multiplex PCR reads, holding one entry per CDR3 protein. The sample consists of hundreds of thousands of distinct CDR3 sequences, 15% to 19% of them appearing once.

Material: blood. This chain uses TRBV20-1 with TRBJ2-7; possible D gene TRBD1, 9 bases. This TCR derives from a woman younger than 35 with Graves' hyperthyroidism. The CDR3: CSARDKDRGAGAGSYEQYF. DNA for the CDR3: TGCAGTGCTAGAGATAAGGACAGGGGAGCGGGAGCAGGCTCCTACGAGCAGTACTTC.